This TCR beta chain derives from a study of regulatory T cells in long-lasting Graves disease. Whole-study context: The antithyroid drugs taken by newly diagnosed Graves' patients had been used for under 3 months.

This clonotype was seen repeatedly, ten times or more. HTBI primers from iRepertoire and Arm-PCR of CDR3 regions yielded the TCR beta libraries. TCRdb re-derived calls from the multiplex PCR reads in MiXCR, one entry per CDR3 protein. The sample gives 400,000 to 450,000 distinct CDR3 sequences, just under 15% of which show up once; over 15% is in the top ten. The CDR3 spans 12 residues. V lost 2 bases, J lost 9 bases, and 8 bases lay in between. Germline V gene data show CDR1 as MNHEY and CDR2 as SVGAGI. Time point indicated: newly diagnosed GD, antithyroid drugs for less than 3 months. The TCR library was made from RNA that had been extracted from PBMCs in TRIzol. EDTA tubes held about 9.7 milliliters of peripheral blood from each patient. These same records also appear under a second study, on T cells in Graves' hyperthyroidism and ophthalmopathy. That paper notes: Blood also contained most expanded thyroid clonotypes above 0.001.

The sequencing used peripheral blood mononuclear cells (PBMCs), collected at new diagnosis, from a patient treated with antithyroid drugs. V is TRBV6-5 and J is TRBJ2-1; D uncertain. This sequence originates from a woman in her twenties or thirties with Graves disease. The CDR3 region is CASSYGWGEQFF. CDR3 coding DNA: TGTGCCAGCAGTTACGGCTGGGGTGAGCAGTTCTTC.